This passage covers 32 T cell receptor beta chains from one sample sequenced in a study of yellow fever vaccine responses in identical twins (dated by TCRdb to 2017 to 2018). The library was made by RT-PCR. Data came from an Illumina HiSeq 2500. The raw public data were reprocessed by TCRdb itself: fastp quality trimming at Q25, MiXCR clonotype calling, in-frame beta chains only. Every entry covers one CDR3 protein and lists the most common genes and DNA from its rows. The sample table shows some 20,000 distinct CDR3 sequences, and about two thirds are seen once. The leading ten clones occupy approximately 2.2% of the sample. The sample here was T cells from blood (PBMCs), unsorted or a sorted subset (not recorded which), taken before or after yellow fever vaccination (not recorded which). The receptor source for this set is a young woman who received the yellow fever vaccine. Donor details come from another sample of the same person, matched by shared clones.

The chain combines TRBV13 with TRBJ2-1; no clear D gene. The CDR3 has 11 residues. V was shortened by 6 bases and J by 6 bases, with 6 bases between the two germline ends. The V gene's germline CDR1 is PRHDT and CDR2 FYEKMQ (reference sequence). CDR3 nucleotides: TGTGCCAGCAGTTGGGGCAATGAGCAGTTCTTC. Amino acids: CASSWGNEQFF.

The CDR3 DNA is TGTGCCAGCAGCTTGGGGACAGGAGCAACTAATGAAAAACTGTTTTTT. The encoded protein is CASSLGTGATNEKLFF. The rearrangement joins TRBV5-5 to TRBJ1-4, with 7 bases aligning to TRBD1. CDR3 length: 16 residues. Losses at the gene ends were 0 bases for V and 0 bases for J; bases not matched to a gene: 2. Germline V gene data show CDR1 as SGHKS and CDR2 as YYEKEE (reference sequence).

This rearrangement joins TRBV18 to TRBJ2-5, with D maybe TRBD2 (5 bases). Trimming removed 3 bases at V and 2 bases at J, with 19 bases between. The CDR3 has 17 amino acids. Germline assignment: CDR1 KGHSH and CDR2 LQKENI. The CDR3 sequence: CASSPEASINPQETQYF. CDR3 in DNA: TGTGCCAGCTCACCGGAGGCCAGCATAAACCCTCAAGAGACCCAGTACTTC.

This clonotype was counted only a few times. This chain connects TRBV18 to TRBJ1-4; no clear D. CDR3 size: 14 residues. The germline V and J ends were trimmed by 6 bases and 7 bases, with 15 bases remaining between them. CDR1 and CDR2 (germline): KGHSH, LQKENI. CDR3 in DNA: TGTGCCAGCTCCCCAATCATCCAGACTGAAAAACTGTTTTTT. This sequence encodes CASSPIIQTEKLFF.

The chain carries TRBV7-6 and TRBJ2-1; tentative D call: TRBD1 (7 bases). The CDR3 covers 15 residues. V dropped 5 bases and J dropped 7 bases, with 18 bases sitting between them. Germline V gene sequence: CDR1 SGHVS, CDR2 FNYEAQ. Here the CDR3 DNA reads TGTGCCAGCAGCCACGACAGGGACTCCTGGAATGAGCAGTTCTTC. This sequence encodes CASSHDRDSWNEQFF.

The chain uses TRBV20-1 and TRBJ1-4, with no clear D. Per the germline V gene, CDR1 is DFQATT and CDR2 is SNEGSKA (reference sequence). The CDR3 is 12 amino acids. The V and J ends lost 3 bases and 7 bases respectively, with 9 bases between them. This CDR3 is CSASKQSEKLFF. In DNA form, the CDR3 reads TGCAGTGCTAGTAAACAGAGTGAAAAACTGTTTTTT.

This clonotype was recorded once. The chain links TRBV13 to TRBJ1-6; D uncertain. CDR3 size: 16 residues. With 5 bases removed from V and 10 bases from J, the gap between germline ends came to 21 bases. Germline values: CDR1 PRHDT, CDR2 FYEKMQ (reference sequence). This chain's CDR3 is CASSTFDGTGRSPLHF. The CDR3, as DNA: TGTGCCAGCAGCACCTTTGATGGAACCGGGCGGTCACCCCTCCACTTT.

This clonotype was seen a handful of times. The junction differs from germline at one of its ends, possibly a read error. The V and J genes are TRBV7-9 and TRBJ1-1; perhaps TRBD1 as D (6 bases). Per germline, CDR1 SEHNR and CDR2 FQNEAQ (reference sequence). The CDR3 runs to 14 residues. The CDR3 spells CASSLATGNTEAFF. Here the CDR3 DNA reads TGTGCCAGCAGCCTAGCGACAGGGAACACTGAAGCTTTCTTT.

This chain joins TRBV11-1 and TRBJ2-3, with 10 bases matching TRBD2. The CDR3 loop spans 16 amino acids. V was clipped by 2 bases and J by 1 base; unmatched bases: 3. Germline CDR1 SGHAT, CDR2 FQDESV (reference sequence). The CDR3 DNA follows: TGTGCCAGCAGCTTATCCGGGACTAGCGGCACAGATACGCAGTATTTT. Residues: CASSLSGTSGTDTQYF.

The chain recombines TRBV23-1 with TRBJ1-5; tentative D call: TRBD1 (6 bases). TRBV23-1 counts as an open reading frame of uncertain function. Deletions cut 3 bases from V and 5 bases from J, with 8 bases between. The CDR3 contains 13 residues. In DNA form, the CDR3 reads TGCGCCAGCAGTCAGGACAGTTATCAGCCCCAGCATTTT. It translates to CASSQDSYQPQHF.

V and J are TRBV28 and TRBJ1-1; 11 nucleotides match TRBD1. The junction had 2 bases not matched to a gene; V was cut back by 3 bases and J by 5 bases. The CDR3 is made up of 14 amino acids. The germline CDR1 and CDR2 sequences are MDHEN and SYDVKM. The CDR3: CASSFGTGGTEAFF. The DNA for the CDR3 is TGTGCCAGCAGTTTTGGGACAGGGGGGACTGAAGCTTTCTTT. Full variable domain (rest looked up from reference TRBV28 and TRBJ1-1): DVKVTQSSRYLVKRTGEKVFLECVQDMDHENMFWYRQDPGLGLRLIYFSYDVKMKEKGDIPEGYSVSREKKERFSLILESASTNQTSMYLCASSFGTGGTEAFFGQGTRLTVV.

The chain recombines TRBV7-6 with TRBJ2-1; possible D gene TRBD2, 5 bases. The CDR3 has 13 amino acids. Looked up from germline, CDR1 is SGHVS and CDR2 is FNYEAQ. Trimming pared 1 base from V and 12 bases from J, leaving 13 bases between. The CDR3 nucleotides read TGTGCCAGCAGCTTAGTATCCGGAGAGGGGCAGTTCTTC. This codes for CASSLVSGEGQFF.

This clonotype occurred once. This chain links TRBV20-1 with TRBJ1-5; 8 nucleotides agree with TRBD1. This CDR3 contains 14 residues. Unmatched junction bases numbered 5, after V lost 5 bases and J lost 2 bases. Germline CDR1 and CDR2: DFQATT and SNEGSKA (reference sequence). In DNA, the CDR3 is TGCAGTGCTGCAGGGGGCAGGGGCAATCAGCCCCAGCATTTT. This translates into CSAAGGRGNQPQHF.

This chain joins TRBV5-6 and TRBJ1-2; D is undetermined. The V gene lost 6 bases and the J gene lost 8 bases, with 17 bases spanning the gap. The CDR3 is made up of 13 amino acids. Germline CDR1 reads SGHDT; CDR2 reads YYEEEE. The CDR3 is CASITWLGIGYTF. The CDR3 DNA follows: TGTGCCAGCATCACTTGGTTAGGGATCGGCTACACCTTC.

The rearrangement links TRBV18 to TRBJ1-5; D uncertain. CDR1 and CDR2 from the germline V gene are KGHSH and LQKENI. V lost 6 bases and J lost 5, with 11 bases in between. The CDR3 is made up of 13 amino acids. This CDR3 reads CASSSGVDQPQHF. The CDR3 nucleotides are TGTGCCAGCTCCTCCGGGGTAGATCAGCCCCAGCATTTT.

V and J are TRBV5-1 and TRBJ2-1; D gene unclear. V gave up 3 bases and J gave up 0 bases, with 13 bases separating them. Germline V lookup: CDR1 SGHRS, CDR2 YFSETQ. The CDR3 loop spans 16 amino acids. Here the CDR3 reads CASSYPEVSSYNEQFF. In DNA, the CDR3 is TGCGCCAGCAGCTACCCAGAGGTCAGCTCCTACAATGAGCAGTTCTTC. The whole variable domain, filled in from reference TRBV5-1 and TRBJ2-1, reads KAGVTQTPRYLIKTRGQQVTLSCSPISGHRSVSWYQQTPGQGLQFLFEYFSETQRNKGNFPGRFSGRQFSNSRSEMNVSTLELGDSALYLCASSYPEVSSYNEQFFGPGTRLTVL.

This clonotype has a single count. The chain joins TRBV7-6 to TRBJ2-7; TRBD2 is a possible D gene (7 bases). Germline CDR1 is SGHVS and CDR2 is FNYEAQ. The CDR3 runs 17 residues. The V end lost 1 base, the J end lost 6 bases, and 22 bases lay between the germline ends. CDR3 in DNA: TGTGCCAGCAGCTTAGACAACGGGGGGCTCCTTTCCGGCGAGCAGTACTTC. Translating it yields CASSLDNGGLLSGEQYF.

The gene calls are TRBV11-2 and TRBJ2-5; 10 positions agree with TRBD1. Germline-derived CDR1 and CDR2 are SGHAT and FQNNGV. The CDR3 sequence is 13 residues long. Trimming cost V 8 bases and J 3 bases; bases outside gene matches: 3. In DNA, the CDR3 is TGTGCCAGCGGGACAGGGGCCAAAGAGACCCAGTACTTC. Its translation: CASGTGAKETQYF.

The CDR3 region is CSGLFDSLNEQYF. The CDR3 nucleotides read TGCAGCGGGTTGTTTGACAGCCTTAACGAGCAGTACTTC. The chain recombines TRBV29-1 with TRBJ2-7; possible D gene TRBD1, 5 bases. Germline V gene data show CDR1 as SQVTM and CDR2 as ANQGSEA. V dropped 7 bases and J dropped 5 bases, with 18 bases sitting between them. The CDR3 is 13 residues long.

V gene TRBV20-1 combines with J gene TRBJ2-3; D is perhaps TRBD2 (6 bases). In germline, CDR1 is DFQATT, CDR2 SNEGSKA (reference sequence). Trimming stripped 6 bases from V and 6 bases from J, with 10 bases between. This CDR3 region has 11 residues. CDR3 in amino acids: CSAPRGDTQYF. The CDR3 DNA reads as TGCAGTGCCCCCCGGGGGGATACGCAGTATTTT.

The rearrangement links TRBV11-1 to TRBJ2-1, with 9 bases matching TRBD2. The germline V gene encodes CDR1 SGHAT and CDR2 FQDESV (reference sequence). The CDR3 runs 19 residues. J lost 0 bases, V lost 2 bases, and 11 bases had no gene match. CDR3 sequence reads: CASSLYSRVSGGSYNEQFF. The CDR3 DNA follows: TGTGCCAGCAGCTTATACAGCCGTGTTAGCGGGGGCTCCTACAATGAGCAGTTCTTC.

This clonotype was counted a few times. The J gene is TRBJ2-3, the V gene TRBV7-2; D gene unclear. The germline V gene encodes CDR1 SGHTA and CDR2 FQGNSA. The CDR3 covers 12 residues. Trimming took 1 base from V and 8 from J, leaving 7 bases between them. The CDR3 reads CASSLEIGTQYF. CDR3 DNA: TGTGCCAGCAGCTTAGAAATTGGTACGCAGTATTTT.

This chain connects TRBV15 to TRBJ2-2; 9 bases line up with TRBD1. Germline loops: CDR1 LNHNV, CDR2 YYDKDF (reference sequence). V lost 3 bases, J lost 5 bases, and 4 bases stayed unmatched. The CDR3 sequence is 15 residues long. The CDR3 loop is CATSRGQGRTGELFF. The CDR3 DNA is TGTGCCACCAGCAGGGGACAGGGTAGGACCGGGGAGCTGTTTTTT.

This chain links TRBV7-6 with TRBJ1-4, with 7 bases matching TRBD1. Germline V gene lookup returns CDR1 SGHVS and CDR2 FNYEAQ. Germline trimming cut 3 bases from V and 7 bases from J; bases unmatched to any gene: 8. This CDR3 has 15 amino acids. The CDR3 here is CASSFSTGVGEKLFF. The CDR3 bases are TGTGCCAGCAGCTTCTCAACAGGGGTCGGTGAAAAACTGTTTTTT.

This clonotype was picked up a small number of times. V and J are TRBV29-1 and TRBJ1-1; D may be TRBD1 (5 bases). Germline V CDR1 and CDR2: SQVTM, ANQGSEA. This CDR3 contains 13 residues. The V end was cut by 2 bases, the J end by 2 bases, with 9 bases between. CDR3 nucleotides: TGCAGCGTTGAAAGAGGGGTCAACACTGAAGCTTTCTTT. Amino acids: CSVERGVNTEAFF. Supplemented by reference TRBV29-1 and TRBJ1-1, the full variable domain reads SAVISQKPSRDICQRGTSLTIQCQVDSQVTMMFWYRQQPGQSLTLIATANQGSEATYESGFVIDKFPISRPNLTFSTLTVSNMSPEDSSIYLCSVERGVNTEAFFGQGTRLTVV.

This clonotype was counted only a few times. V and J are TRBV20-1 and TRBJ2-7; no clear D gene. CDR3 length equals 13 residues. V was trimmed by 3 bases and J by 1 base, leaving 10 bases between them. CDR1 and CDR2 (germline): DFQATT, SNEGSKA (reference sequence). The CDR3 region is CSASGGVSYEQYF. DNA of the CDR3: TGCAGTGCTAGTGGTGGGGTGTCCTACGAGCAGTACTTC.

Here the CDR3 reads CATSATINNEQFF. DNA of the CDR3: TGTGCCACCAGCGCAACTATAAACAATGAGCAGTTCTTC. The gene calls are TRBV15 and TRBJ2-1; no definite D call. The CDR3 covers 13 residues. Germline V gives CDR1 LNHNV, CDR2 YYDKDF (reference sequence). V gave up 5 bases and J gave up 5 bases, with 10 bases separating them. Based on the CDR3 plus reference TRBV15 and TRBJ2-1, the full variable domain is DAMVIQNPRYQVTQFGKPVTLSCSQTLNHNVMYWYQQKSSQAPKLLFHYYDKDFNNEADTPDNFQSRRPNTSFCFLDIRSPGLGDTAMYLCATSATINNEQFFGPGTRLTVL.

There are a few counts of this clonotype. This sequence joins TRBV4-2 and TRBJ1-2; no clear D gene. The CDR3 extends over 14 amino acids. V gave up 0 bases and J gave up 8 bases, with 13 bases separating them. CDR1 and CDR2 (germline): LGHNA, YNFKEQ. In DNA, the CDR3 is TGTGCCAGCAGCCAAGAAGTTCGGGTCTGGGGCTACACCTTC. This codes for CASSQEVRVWGYTF.

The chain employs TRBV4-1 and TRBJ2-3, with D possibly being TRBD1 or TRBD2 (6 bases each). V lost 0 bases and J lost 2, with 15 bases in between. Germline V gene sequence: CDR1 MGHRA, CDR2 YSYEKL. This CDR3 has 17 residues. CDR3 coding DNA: TGCGCCAGCAGCCAAGACGGAACAGGGACTTACACAGATACGCAGTATTTT. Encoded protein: CASSQDGTGTYTDTQYF.

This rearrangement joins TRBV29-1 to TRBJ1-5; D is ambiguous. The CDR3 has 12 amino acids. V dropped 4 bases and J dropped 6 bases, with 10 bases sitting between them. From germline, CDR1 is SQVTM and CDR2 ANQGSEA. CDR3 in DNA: TGCAGCGTTGGGAGGGAGGGTCAGCCCCAGCATTTT. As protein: CSVGREGQPQHF.

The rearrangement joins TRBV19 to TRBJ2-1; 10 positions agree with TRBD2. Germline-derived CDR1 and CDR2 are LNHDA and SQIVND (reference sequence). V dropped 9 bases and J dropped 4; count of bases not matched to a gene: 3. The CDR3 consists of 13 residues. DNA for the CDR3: TGTGCCAGCCGGACTAGCGGATACAATGAGCAGTTCTTC. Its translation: CASRTSGYNEQFF.

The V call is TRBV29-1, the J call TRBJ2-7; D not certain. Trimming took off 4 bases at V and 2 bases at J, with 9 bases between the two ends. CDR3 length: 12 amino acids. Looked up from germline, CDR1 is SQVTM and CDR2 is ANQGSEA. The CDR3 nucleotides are TGCAGCGTTGGTAGTCAGACCTACGAGCAGTACTTC. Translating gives CSVGSQTYEQYF.